This record concerns one T cell receptor beta chain sequence. Its antigen remains unidentified. Base qualities are not provided; no much larger clone lies one nucleotide away. From the germline V gene, CDR1 is SQVTM and CDR2 is ANQGSEA. V is shortened by 4 bases, J by 5 bases, and the region joining them spans 14 bases. Counted from cysteine to phenylalanine, this CDR3 has 13 amino acids. The read is trimmed to its CDR3 DNA, 39 bases read in frame from base 1. This entry comes from a study of blood T cells in healthy people across ages (dated by TCRdb to 2013 to 2016). For context, the study as a whole: In model experiments, roughly one uniquely barcoded TCR beta cDNA molecule per two T cells was captured by template switching. Age-related changes in TCR beta repertoire diversity were measured in the study by deep sequencing normalized with unique cDNA molecular identifiers. Four age groups were formed from the donors: young (average approximately 17 years), middle-aged (around 40), aged (62) and long-lived (around 80). To avoid experimental bias, donors of different ages were spread randomly across the sequencing lanes. Two additional independent replicas of 1 million unique cDNA reads from the same blood draw were analyzed for two donors (one aged 18 to 29 and one aged 80 or older).

Beyond this particular receptor, the publication reports: Compared with the aged group, more naive CD4+ T cells, fewer expanded clones and increased TCR diversity were shown by the long-lived group, suggesting age selection. Estimates of total diversity based on one million sequenced T cells were considered lower bounds and underestimates. Observed TCR beta diversity correlated strongly with the percentage of naive T cells measured by flow cytometry. The CMV infection status of donors was not known, potentially confounding age-related changes in expanded clonotypes. Conclusive comparison of naive and antigen-experienced compartments was prevented by the profiling of bulk unsorted PBMCs. As age increased, observed TCR beta diversity per million T cells dropped in a roughly linear way, and a significant reduction was already evident by age about 40.

The library was produced with 5' RACE. Reads for this sample came from an Illumina HiSeq 2500. A second 7 to 11 cycle PCR used a sample-barcoded 5' primer and a J-beta primer mix. Each TCR beta cDNA molecule received a unique molecular identifier from a template-switch 5' adaptor carrying 12 random nucleotides. Each sample yielded at least 3 million CDR3-containing paired-end reads. First-strand cDNA synthesis was performed from all RNA using the Mint cDNA synthesis kit, with priming by a TRBC-specific oligonucleotide. Following uracil-DNA glycosylase treatment, all cDNA underwent a first 18-cycle PCR with the universal primers M1SS and BC2_uni_R. The authors processed their data as follows. Each sample was normalized by randomly selecting 1 million high-quality reads, each carrying a distinct molecular identifier. Instead of being binned into consensus sequences, reads with shared molecular identifiers were discarded. CDR3 identification, clonotype clustering and error correction used MiTCR with a Q25 quality threshold and the strictest error-elimination algorithm. Lower-bound total TCR beta diversity was estimated with a nonparametric unseen species model using Euler transformation. Starting from the raw public reads, TCRdb applied fastp trimming at Q25, assembled clones with MiXCR and retained in-frame beta chains. Merged by CDR3 protein, the rows form single entries marked with the most common genes and DNA. These V and J calls rely on TCRdb rather than the paper's analysis. The sample profile shows about 1.5 million distinct CDR3 sequences; approximately 39% of them were found once. The ten biggest clones cover approximately 4% of the sample.

The roughly 39 donors, aged roughly 6 to 100 years, were systemically healthy Caucasian individuals from Russia. Each donor gave about 9.2 milliliters of peripheral blood, drawn into EDTA-treated Vacutainer tubes. Ficoll-Paque density-gradient centrifugation was used to isolate PBMCs, with at least 6.5 million per sample. Total RNA was extracted from PBMCs with Trizol reagent, with at least 6 micrograms obtained per sample. For every donor, flow cytometry on a PBMC aliquot measured the percentage of naive CD45RAhigh/CD27high T cells. This sequence uses TRBV29-1 and TRBJ1-1; the D gene lacks a confident call. Sample: blood. The TCR sequence derives from a woman aged 18-29 years in good health. The DNA sequence is as follows: TGCAGCGTTGCTCGGAAATTGGGGACTGAAGCTTTCTTT. Its translation is CSVARKLGTEAFF.